This T cell receptor (beta chain) was captured by sequencing in a study of T cells in women clearing cervical HPV infection. Turning to the study itself: With HLA typing for only a few women, HLA confounding remains possible. Study-wide findings and caveats: A classifier using richness and V gene abundances reached an AUC of under 0.9.

The V gene end was trimmed by 6 bases and the J gene end by 5 bases; junction bases not matched to a gene: 8. Germline-derived CDR1 and CDR2 are SGHRS and YFSETQ. CDR3 length equals 14 residues. In the case of this clone: What it binds is unknown. From the germline J gene comes the end of the CDR3, since the read stops 3 residues before it.

Some clones are missing from TCRdb's copy, which holds only in-frame ones; the method was immunoSEQ multiplex PCR. Here the sample table reports approximately 44,000 clones. The V gene is TRBV5-1, the J gene TRBJ2-3, with 8 bases lining up with TRBD2. The sequence was obtained from a woman aged 18 to 75 with a cervical HPV16 infection that either progressed to CIN3+ or cleared (not recorded which). Source material: blood buffy coat. Incomplete CDR3 DNA: TGCGCCAGCATATCGGGACTAGAAGGAGATACG. Protein sequence: CASISGLEGDT. The entire CDR3 protein reads CASISGLEGDTQYF.